This T cell receptor beta chain emerged from a study of OX40 agonist ivuxolimab in advanced cancers. Study findings and constraints: Some patients without response likewise showed low normalized clonal expansion. Expanded clones were, on average, more numerous among CD8+ T cells than CD4+. The study did not work out the antigen specificity of the expanded peripheral T cells.

Measured with immunoSEQ multiplex PCR; TCRdb has only the in-frame clones, and not every one. This repertoire shows fewer than 95,000 clones, about 90% found once; its top ten account for around 0.76%. The CDR3 totals 16 residues. The germline V gene encodes CDR1 SNHLY and CDR2 FYNNEI. V lost 5 bases, J lost 4 bases, and 10 bases stayed unmatched. Comments on this clone: Antigen: not known.

The chain uses TRBV2 and TRBJ2-2; 7 bases are shared with TRBD1. Material: CD4+ or CD8+ T cells sorted from blood, obtained in a trial of the OX40 agonist ivuxolimab. The clonotype was recovered from an adult with an advanced solid tumor such as melanoma, head and neck, liver or kidney cancer. Written as DNA, the CDR3 is TGTGCCAGCAGTCCCGGGACAGCGGCAAGCACCGGGGAGCTGTTTTTT. Its translation: CASSPGTAASTGELFF.